These T cell receptor beta chains were read from a single sample in a study of blood T cell repertoires in COVID-19. Clones were read by immunoSEQ multiplex PCR, and TCRdb kept only the in-frame ones, dropping some. The data show 110,000 to 150,000 clones, over 70% seen once. Input material: PBMCs or T cells enriched from blood (not recorded which). These receptors originate from a man aged 60 to 69 who had recovered from COVID-19. Each CDR3 is given with its conserved first and last residue. D genes are given only for firm matches. Not every row has a clone size; where given, it reads once, few, many or a size class.

V gene	J gene	D gene	clone size	CDR3 protein	CDR3 DNA
TRBV27	TRBJ2-7	-	-	CASILRQETYEQYF	TGTGCCAGCATCCTCCGCCAGGAAACCTACGAGCAGTACTTC
TRBV14	TRBJ2-7	-	-	CASSRQVSYEQYF	TGTGCCAGCAGCAGACAAGTCTCCTACGAGCAGTACTTC
TRBV7-3	TRBJ2-5	TRBD2	-	CASRPGLAEPGGETQYF	TGTGCCAGCAGACCGGGACTAGCGGAACCTGGAGGAGAGACCCAGTACTTC
TRBV9	TRBJ2-7	-	once	CASSVHTGYEQYF	TGTGCCAGCAGCGTACATACAGGTTACGAGCAGTACTTC
TRBV29-1	TRBJ2-3	-	-	CSVAHTQSDTQYF	TGCAGCGTCGCCCATACACAATCAGATACGCAGTATTTT
TRBV5-1	TRBJ2-2	-	once	CASSIRADTGELFF	TGCGCCAGCAGCATCAGGGCGGACACCGGGGAGCTGTTTTTT
TRBV27	TRBJ1-2	TRBD1	-	CASSVGTGGYGYTF	TGTGCCAGCAGTGTCGGGACAGGGGGCTATGGCTACACCTTC
TRBV2	TRBJ2-5	-	-	CASRSSVGVETQYF	TGTGCCAGCAGATCTAGCGTTGGGGTTGAGACCCAGTACTTC
TRBV7-9	TRBJ2-3	TRBD1	once	CASSSGTGGPLQYF	TGTGCCAGCAGCTCCGGGACAGGGGGCCCCCTGCAGTATTTT
TRBV28	TRBJ1-6	-	-	CASLTGPLYNSPLHF	TGTGCCAGTCTAACAGGGCCGCTTTATAATTCACCCCTCCACTTT
TRBV18	TRBJ2-1	-	-	CASSPGGWEQFF	TGTGCCAGCTCACCAGGCGGATGGGAGCAGTTCTTC
TRBV7-9	TRBJ2-3	-	-	CASSLSSHASDTQYF	TGTGCCAGCAGCTTAAGTAGTCACGCATCCGATACGCAGTATTTT
TRBV28	TRBJ2-4	TRBD2	many	CASGSRGGPKNIQYF	TGTGCCAGCGGATCGCGGGGGGGGCCCAAAAACATTCAGTACTTC
TRBV9	TRBJ2-3	-	-	CASSVKPSETDTQYF	TGTGCCAGCAGCGTAAAGCCTAGCGAGACAGATACGCAGTATTTT